This TCR beta chain was retrieved from a study of blood T cell repertoires in COVID-19. About the study: The United States, Italy and Spain provided the acute and convalescent COVID-19 samples. T cells, B-cell-depleted T cells, or PBMCs provided the cDNA or gDNA that served as material.

Sequencing used immunoSEQ multiplex PCR; TCRdb keeps in-frame clones, though not all of them. The sample shows under 250,000 clones, 70% to 90% of them seen only once. The CDR3 length is 16 residues. The germline V gene has CDR1 MDHEN and CDR2 SYDVKM. Trimming at V came to 4 bases and at J to 3 bases, leaving 5 bases not matched to a gene. V usage is TRBV28 and J usage is TRBJ2-7; 14 positions match TRBD2. This sequence originates from a woman aged 45-65 years with active or convalescent COVID-19. Sample: peripheral blood. DNA for the CDR3: TGTGCCAGCAGTTGGTCGGGACTAGCGGGAGTCTACGAGCAGTACTTC. Translated: CASSWSGLAGVYEQYF.